This TCR beta chain was identified during a study of blood T cell repertoires in COVID-19 (dated by TCRdb to the early 2020s). Looking at the study overall: For ImmuneRACE Cohort 3, a participant was defined as recovered based on two consecutive negative NP/OP PCR tests, clearance by a healthcare professional, or resolution of symptoms. The collaborator samples originated in the United States, Italy and Spain and spanned the acute and convalescent phases of COVID-19. The prospective study material was composed of cDNA or gDNA derived from T cells, B-cell-depleted T cells, or PBMCs. The dataset comprised deeply sampled blood TCRbeta repertoires from subjects exposed to, actively infected with, or recovered from COVID-19. The repertoires were released in a freely available public database meant as a resource for research on the immune response to SARS-CoV-2. The samples were drawn from two sources: the first 160 participants of the ongoing ImmuneRACE study, and 1,200 or so subjects contributed by 6 global collaborators. The sample metadata nearly always contained a de-identified subject ID, COVID-19 status, age in years and sex. Where available, HLA class I and class II types were taken from metadata supplied by the sample provider and were not determined by assay-based typing.

General conclusions and limits of the study: Clinical and demographic metadata were provided uncurated, with the amount varying by source and participant.

TCRbeta CDR3 regions were amplified from genomic DNA using the immunoSEQ Assay, a bias-controlled multiplex PCR. The authors' pipeline ran thus. The number of nucleated cells in each sample was estimated from the amplification of reference gene primers within the assay. To quantify the absolute abundance of each unique TCRbeta CDR3 rearrangement, sequence reads were collapsed and filtered. Productive Simpson clonality was computed per sample as the square root of Simpson's diversity index over productive rearrangements. In TCRdb, the immuneACCESS table is reduced to in-frame sequences with V and J assigned. These tables do not hold every clone; where another copy was compared, an unresolved V gene accounts for under half, and the others remain unexplained. The V and J calls and clone size are taken from that table; D and trimming were inferred from the DNA. Present in this sample are fewer than 250,000 clones, roughly 84% of which were seen just once. Of the sample, more than 7% falls within the top ten clones.

This clone showed up just a few times. Its antigen is currently not known. There are no base qualities to consult, and no much larger clone falls within one base. In the prospective study, participants were about 18 to 95 years old, resided in about 25 geographic areas of the United States, and were enrolled through a virtual design. To assign participants to cohorts, the prospective study relied on clinical history that participants themselves reported in a screening survey and a study questionnaire. Mobile phlebotomists in the prospective study collected whole blood, serum and a nasopharyngeal or oropharyngeal swab from every participant. Participants in the prospective study had the option to provide additional blood draws and questionnaires over an approximately 2-month period. Before DNA extraction, prospective study blood samples were shipped either frozen or at room temperature. From cysteine to phenylalanine, the CDR3 is 15 amino acids long. The kept DNA is CDR3 alone, 45 bases in frame from the first base. Here V drops 4 bases and J drops 5 bases, and the junction holds 4 bases not matched to any gene. The CDR1 and CDR2 encoded by the germline V gene are SGHTA and FQGNSA.

This clonotype was obtained from a young man in a cohort exposed to, infected with or recovered from COVID-19 (not recorded which). Sequenced sample: PBMCs or T cells enriched from blood (not recorded which). The chain is made from TRBV7-2 and TRBJ2-7; TRBD2 fits 14 bases in the junction. Here the CDR3 is given as CASSYGTSGSHEQYF. The sequenced DNA: TGTGCCAGCAGCTACGGGACTAGCGGGAGCCACGAGCAGTACTTC.